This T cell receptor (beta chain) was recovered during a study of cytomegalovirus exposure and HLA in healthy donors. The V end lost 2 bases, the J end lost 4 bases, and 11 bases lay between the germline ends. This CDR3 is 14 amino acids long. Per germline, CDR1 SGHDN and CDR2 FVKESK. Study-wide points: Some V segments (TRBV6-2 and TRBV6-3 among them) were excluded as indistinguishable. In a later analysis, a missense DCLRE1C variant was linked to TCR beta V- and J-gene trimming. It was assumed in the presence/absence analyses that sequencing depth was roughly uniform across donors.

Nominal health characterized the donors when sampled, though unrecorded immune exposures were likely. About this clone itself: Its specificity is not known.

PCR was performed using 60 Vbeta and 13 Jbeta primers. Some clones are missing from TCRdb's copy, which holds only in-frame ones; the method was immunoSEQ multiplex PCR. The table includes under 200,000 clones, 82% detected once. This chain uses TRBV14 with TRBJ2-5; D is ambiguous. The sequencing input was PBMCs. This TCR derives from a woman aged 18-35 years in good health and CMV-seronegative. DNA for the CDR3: TGTGCCAGCAGCCAAAGAATATACGGAGAGACCCAGTACTTC. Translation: CASSQRIYGETQYF. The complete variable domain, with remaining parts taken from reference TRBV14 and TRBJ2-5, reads EAGVTQFPSHSVIEKGQTVTLRCDPISGHDNLYWYRRVMGKEIKFLLHFVKESKQDESGMPNNRFLAERTGGTYSTLKVQPAELEDSGVYFCASSQRIYGETQYFGPGTRLLVL.